By frequency in the sample, the clone carrying this T cell receptor beta chain is medium-sized. Per the original data handling: How many nucleated cells were present was estimated from reference gene primer amplification. The protocol was immunoSEQ multiplex PCR, while the TCRdb copy is restricted to in-frame clones and leaves out a portion. D and trimming were read from the DNA, whereas the V and J calls and clone size are those reported in that table. The sample gives some 120,000 clones, about 87% of which show up once; more than 2% is in the top ten. This entry belongs to a study of blood T cell repertoires in COVID-19. Study-level background: The samples span acute and convalescent COVID-19 from the United States, Italy and Spain. Nucleic acid was either cDNA or gDNA, and it came from T cells, B-cell-depleted T cells, or PBMCs.

The CDR3 length is 15 residues. V shed 7 bases and J 5 bases; nucleotides not matched to a gene: 10. CDR1 is WSHSY, CDR2 SAAADI, per germline. The V call is TRBV10-2, the J call TRBJ1-1; 10 bases align to TRBD1. This TCR was sampled from a woman in her forties or fifties with acute or convalescent COVID-19. Material: peripheral blood. CDR3 region: CASTQRTGGETEAFF. Here the CDR3 DNA reads TGCGCCAGCACCCAACGGACAGGGGGTGAGACTGAAGCTTTCTTT.